These 13 T cell receptor beta chains share one sample of origin, sequenced in a study of control samples from healthy donors and cancer patients. Sequencing was performed with immunoSEQ multiplex PCR; in TCRdb, only in-frame clones are kept and a portion is missing. The table records over 150,000 clones, 91% of them present only once. The material sequenced was blood. These receptors all come from a woman in her 40s in good health.

The V gene is TRBV7-6, the J gene TRBJ2-5; 8 bases match TRBD2. Trimming cost V 1 base and J 1 base; bases outside gene matches: 5. The CDR3 is 16 amino acids. CDR1 is SGHVS and CDR2 is FNYEAQ in the germline V gene. CDR3 bases: TGTGCCAGCAGCTTAGAAGGCCTAGCGGGCCAAGAGACCCAGTACTTC. Residues: CASSLEGLAGQETQYF.

This rearrangement joins TRBV28 to TRBJ2-2, with D possibly TRBD1 on 5 matching bases. V lost 6 bases and J lost 6, with 23 bases in between. Per the germline V gene, CDR1 is MDHEN and CDR2 is SYDVKM. CDR3 length: 17 amino acids. CDR3 sequence (DNA): TGTGCCAGCAGGGGAACAGCAGGGATTGGGCGGCCCGGGGAGCTGTTTTTT. Translation gives CASRGTAGIGRPGELFF. Filled out from reference TRBV28 and TRBJ2-2, the complete variable domain reads DVKVTQSSRYLVKRTGEKVFLECVQDMDHENMFWYRQDPGLGLRLIYFSYDVKMKEKGDIPEGYSVSREKKERFSLILESASTNQTSMYLCASRGTAGIGRPGELFFGEGSRLTVL.

CDR3 region: CASSYLGTEAFF. In DNA form, the CDR3 reads TGTGCCAGCAGTTACCTCGGGACTGAAGCTTTCTTT. The chain is built from TRBV6-5 and TRBJ1-1; D is unresolved. The germline V gene has CDR1 MNHEY and CDR2 SVGAGI. This CDR3 contains 12 residues. With 2 bases removed from V and 5 bases from J, the gap between germline ends came to 6 bases.

This clone was observed a single time. The chain joins TRBV10-3 to TRBJ1-1, with D unresolved. CDR3 size: 17 residues. CDR1 is ENHRY and CDR2 is SYGVKD in the germline V gene. V gave up 6 bases and J gave up 5 bases, with 25 bases separating them. In DNA, the CDR3 is TGTGCCATCAGCCTCGGGCCAGGCGACCCGGGCGGGACTGAAGCTTTCTTT. Amino acid sequence: CAISLGPGDPGGTEAFF.

The V call is TRBV5-5, the J call TRBJ1-2, with D possibly matching TRBD1 (5 bases). This CDR3 has 16 amino acids. From germline, CDR1 is SGHKS and CDR2 YYEKEE (reference sequence). Between the trimmed V and J ends, which lost 2 bases and 1 base, there was a span of 15 bases. This chain's CDR3 is CASSFYPQGFNYGYTF. The CDR3 nucleotides are TGTGCCAGCAGCTTTTACCCCCAGGGTTTTAACTATGGCTACACCTTC.

The rearrangement uses TRBV6-1 and TRBJ2-7; no clear D gene. The V end lost 3 bases, the J end lost 12 bases, and 15 bases lay between the germline ends. CDR3 length equals 12 residues. The V gene's germline CDR1 is MNHNS and CDR2 SASEGT. The CDR3 reads CASSDIEKVLYF. The CDR3 DNA is TGTGCCAGCAGTGACATAGAGAAGGTCCTGTACTTC.

The chain has TRBV6-2 or TRBV6-3 and TRBJ2-2; maybe TRBD2 (6 bases). Germline-derived CDR1 and CDR2 are MNHEY and SVGEGT. CDR3 length equals 15 residues. Trimming took 0 bases from V and 6 from J, leaving 11 bases between them. The CDR3 spells CASSYSRSGSGELFF. CDR3 nucleotide sequence: TGTGCCAGCAGTTACTCGAGAAGCGGGTCCGGGGAGCTGTTTTTT.

The CDR3 sequence: CAIPGLGGGEQYF. CDR3 nucleotide sequence: TGTGCCATACCGGGACTAGGGGGTGGCGAGCAGTACTTC. This sequence joins TRBV13 and TRBJ2-7; 8 bases fit TRBD2. The germline V gene has CDR1 PRHDT and CDR2 FYEKMQ (reference sequence). The CDR3 spans 13 residues. With V trimmed by 10 bases and J by 6 bases, 11 bases remained unmatched.

The CDR3 sequence: CASSPTGQPLTGYTF. The CDR3 DNA follows: TGTGCCAGCAGCCCCACTGGACAGCCTCTGACTGGCTACACCTTC. The chain joins TRBV2 to TRBJ1-2, with D possibly being TRBD1 (6 bases). From germline, CDR1 is SNHLY and CDR2 FYNNEI. V was pared by 6 bases and J by 7 bases, with 21 bases between. The CDR3 consists of 15 residues.

The chain carries TRBV9 and TRBJ1-1; D not resolved. The germline V gene encodes CDR1 SGDLS and CDR2 YYNGEE. Deletions cut 0 bases from V and 6 bases from J, with 15 bases between. The CDR3 totals 15 residues. In nucleotides, the CDR3 is TGTGCCAGCAGCGTAGGAGGCGCGATTATTGCTGAAGCTTTCTTT. It yields the protein CASSVGGAIIAEAFF.

The chain couples TRBV25-1 to TRBJ2-7, with no clear D. V was clipped by 1 base and J by 1 base, with 8 bases between them. The CDR3 extends over 14 amino acids. CDR1 and CDR2 from the germline V gene are MGHDK and SYGVNS. The CDR3: CASSEFGRSYEQYF. The CDR3 DNA is TGTGCCAGCAGTGAATTTGGCCGATCCTACGAGCAGTACTTC.

The V call is TRBV5-1, the J call TRBJ2-6; a possible D gene is TRBD2 (5 bases). The CDR3 is 17 amino acids. Trimming took 6 bases from V and 1 from J, leaving 17 bases between them. The germline gives CDR1 SGHRS, CDR2 YFSETQ. DNA of the CDR3: TGCGCCAGCAAGGCCTACGTCGCGGGTTCTGGGGCCAACGTCCTGACTTTC. Encoded protein: CASKAYVAGSGANVLTF.

V and J are TRBV29-1 and TRBJ2-1, with 9 bases that match TRBD1. CDR3 size: 15 residues. V shed 6 bases, J shed 4 bases, and the junction held 10 bases outside the gene matches. Per germline, CDR1 SQVTM and CDR2 ANQGSEA. The CDR3 loop is CSVDRGRNGYNEQFF. For the CDR3, the DNA is TGCAGCGTGGACAGGGGCCGGAATGGGTACAATGAGCAGTTCTTC.